This TCR beta chain was identified during a study of blood T cell repertoires in COVID-19. Study details: The origin of the acute and convalescent COVID-19 samples was the United States, Italy and Spain. T cells, B-cell-depleted T cells, or PBMCs provided the cDNA or gDNA that served as material.

V lost 0 bases and J 5 bases, leaving 8 bases between the germline ends. Germline CDR1 SGHRS, CDR2 YFSETQ. The CDR3 contains 14 residues. This clone was picked up one time. Per the original methods: Counts of nucleated cells, estimated from reference gene primer amplification, were obtained. TCRdb's copy holds only in-frame clones and misses some; the assay was immunoSEQ multiplex PCR. From that table come the V and J calls and clone size; the DNA was used to work out D and trimming. The sample records approximately 61,000 clones, approximately 86% being singletons. The clonotype was recovered from an elderly woman with active COVID-19. The rearrangement joins TRBV5-1 to TRBJ2-2; a weak D match, TRBD1 (5 bases). Sequences were obtained from peripheral blood. CDR3 protein: CASSLEGWTGELFF. CDR3 nucleotide sequence: TGCGCCAGCAGCTTGGAGGGGTGGACCGGGGAGCTGTTTTTT. The variable domain in full, completed from reference TRBV5-1 and TRBJ2-2, reads KAGVTQTPRYLIKTRGQQVTLSCSPISGHRSVSWYQQTPGQGLQFLFEYFSETQRNKGNFPGRFSGRQFSNSRSEMNVSTLELGDSALYLCASSLEGWTGELFFGEGSRLTVL.